This T cell receptor (beta chain) was observed in a study of cytomegalovirus exposure and HLA in healthy donors. The CDR3 is 14 amino acids. Trimming pared 2 bases from V and 1 base from J, leaving 9 bases between. CDR1 MGHRA and CDR2 YSYEKL come from the germline V gene. It was with 60 Vbeta and 13 Jbeta primers that the PCR ran. Generated by immunoSEQ multiplex PCR, the TCRdb table keeps only in-frame clones and is missing some. The sample contains approximately 220,000 clones, 76% of which appear only once. Each donor was healthy, and each was a bone marrow donor. The sample consisted of PBMCs. This sequence originates from a man younger than 35 in good health and CMV-seronegative. This chain connects TRBV4-1 to TRBJ2-7; D not resolved. The CDR3 nucleotides are TGCGCCAGCAGCCAACCTCCGGGTTCCTACGAGCAGTACTTC. Its protein product is CASSQPPGSYEQYF.